A single sample gave rise to the 13 T cell receptor beta chains below, sequenced in a study of Graves' ophthalmopathy and Graves' hyperthyroidism (dated by TCRdb to the late 2010s). TCRdb records Illumina HiSeq 2000 as the sequencer. For repertoire sequencing, the TCR beta CDR3 regions were amplified from RNA transcripts. A first-round RT-PCR used HTBI primers with the Qiagen OneStep RT-PCR kit, followed by a second-round multiplex PCR, size selection and purification. TCRdb ran its own pipeline on the public reads, namely fastp trimming at Q25 and MiXCR clone calling, and kept in-frame beta chains. Merged by CDR3 protein, the rows form single entries marked with the most common genes and DNA. The sample table records approximately 410,000 distinct CDR3 sequences; roughly 15% of these occur just once. The ten largest clones represent 5.5% to 7% of the sample. Sequencing used peripheral blood. These receptor sequences come from a young woman with stable Graves' hyperthyroidism. Donor details come from another sample of the same person, matched by shared clones.

Ten or more counts support this clonotype. V and J are TRBV5-1 and TRBJ2-7; 9 positions match TRBD1. The germline CDR1 and CDR2 sequences are SGHRS and YFSETQ. This CDR3 region has 15 residues. V lost 4 bases and J lost 7; bases outside the gene matches: 12. CDR3 sequence (DNA): TGCGCCAGCAGCCTGGAGGGACAGGGAATAGGGGAGCAGTACTTC. This encodes CASSLEGQGIGEQYF.

This clonotype was counted many times. This chain links TRBV5-5 with TRBJ1-2; D unresolved. The V and J ends lost 3 bases and 5 bases respectively, with 11 bases between them. This CDR3 comprises 13 residues. CDR1 SGHKS and CDR2 YYEKEE come from the germline V gene (reference sequence). The CDR3 DNA is TGTGCCAGCAGCTACCAAGCTGTATATGGCTACACCTTC. Protein: CASSYQAVYGYTF.

Ten or more counts support this clonotype. The chain employs TRBV15 and TRBJ1-1; D gene unclear. V was pared by 0 bases and J by 8 bases, with 13 bases between. This CDR3 comprises 14 residues. In germline, CDR1 is LNHNV, CDR2 YYDKDF (reference sequence). The CDR3 nucleotides read TGTGCCACCAGCAGAGATCTCCCGTCGGCAGAAGCTTTCTTT. Amino acid sequence: CATSRDLPSAEAFF.

This clonotype has at least ten counts. The chain joins TRBV29-1 to TRBJ2-5; D may be TRBD1 (5 bases). CDR1 SQVTM and CDR2 ANQGSEA come from the germline V gene. This CDR3 has 12 residues. V gave up 2 bases and J gave up 5 bases, with 9 bases separating them. CDR3 loop: CSVESGWETQYF. In nucleotides, the CDR3 is TGCAGCGTTGAATCAGGGTGGGAGACCCAGTACTTC.

This clonotype was seen a handful of times. This chain uses TRBV20-1 with TRBJ1-1; the D is unclear. Between the trimmed V and J ends, which lost 4 bases and 11 bases, there was a span of 20 bases. The germline V gene has CDR1 DFQATT and CDR2 SNEGSKA (reference sequence). There are 13 residues in the CDR3. The CDR3 spells CSATSRAGSGAFF. Here the CDR3 DNA reads TGCAGTGCTACCTCGCGGGCGGGTTCGGGGGCTTTCTTT.

This clonotype was seen many times. This chain uses TRBV7-2 with TRBJ1-6; D might be TRBD1 (6 bases). CDR3 length equals 15 residues. Per the germline V gene, CDR1 is SGHTA and CDR2 is FQGNSA. Trimming stripped 5 bases from V and 7 bases from J, with 15 bases between. The CDR3 is CASSPTGMSNSPLHF. CDR3 sequence (DNA): TGTGCCAGCAGCCCTACAGGGATGTCGAATTCACCCCTCCACTTT.

This clonotype has at least ten counts. J is TRBJ2-7 and V is TRBV12-3 or TRBV12-4; 7 bases agree with TRBD2. After removal of 1 base from V and 1 base from J, the junction contained 1 base not matched to a gene. There are 14 residues in the CDR3. In DNA, the CDR3 is TGTGCCAGCAGTTTAGGGACTAGTTCCTACGAGCAGTACTTC. Amino acids: CASSLGTSSYEQYF.

This clonotype was recorded at least ten times. V is TRBV2 and J is TRBJ1-1; TRBD1 might be the D (5 bases). V shed 6 bases and J shed 1 base, with 12 bases lying between them. The length of the CDR3 is 14 residues. Germline V gene data show CDR1 as SNHLY and CDR2 as FYNNEI. DNA for the CDR3: TGTGCCAGCAGATCGACAGAACCGAACACTGAAGCTTTCTTT. Translated: CASRSTEPNTEAFF.

Turning to this clonotype: A read error may be the cause here, since a much bigger clone is one base away. The J gene is TRBJ2-5, the V gene TRBV28; 9 nucleotides match TRBD2. The germline V gene encodes CDR1 MDHEN and CDR2 SYDVKM. The CDR3 consists of 15 residues. The CDR3 DNA sequence: TGTGCCAACAGTCTCCCGGCGGGGGGGGCGGAGACCCAGTACTTC. Its translation: CANSLPAGGAETQYF.

In its sample, this clonotype was seen many times. This chain links TRBV2 with TRBJ1-6; D is undetermined. In germline, CDR1 is SNHLY, CDR2 FYNNEI. Trimming took off 7 bases at V and 8 bases at J, with 12 bases between the two ends. The CDR3 sequence is 13 residues long. The CDR3: CASKFSLDSPLHF. CDR3 in DNA: TGTGCCAGCAAGTTTAGTTTGGATTCACCCCTCCACTTT.

Many counts were recorded for this clonotype. V gene TRBV7-9 combines with J gene TRBJ1-2; 11 bases agree with TRBD1. The CDR3 spans 15 residues. The germline CDR1 and CDR2 sequences are SEHNR and FQNEAQ (reference sequence). V shed 1 base, J shed 4 bases, and the junction held 2 bases outside the gene matches. The chain's CDR3 is CASSLEGTGGYGYTF. CDR3 nucleotide sequence: TGTGCCAGCAGCTTAGAGGGGACAGGGGGCTATGGCTACACCTTC.

This chain joins TRBV28 and TRBJ1-2, with 10 bases identical to TRBD1. CDR1 and CDR2 from the germline V gene are MDHEN and SYDVKM. Trimming at V came to 4 bases and at J to 7 bases, leaving 6 bases not matched to a gene. The length of the CDR3 is 14 residues. The CDR3 here is CASSSGTGVRGYTF. CDR3 in DNA: TGTGCCAGCAGTTCCGGGACAGGGGTGCGTGGCTACACCTTC.

The chain is built from TRBV19 and TRBJ1-1; TRBD1 agrees at 8 bases. V lost 5 bases to trimming and J lost 1 base; unmatched junction nucleotides: 12. The length of the CDR3 is 17 residues. Germline assignment: CDR1 LNHDA and CDR2 SQIVND (reference sequence). This CDR3 reads CASSQFQGRGPNTEAFF. The CDR3 DNA reads TGTGCCAGTAGTCAATTCCAGGGCAGGGGGCCGAACACTGAAGCTTTCTTT.